This T cell receptor beta chain was obtained from a study of blood T cells in healthy people across ages (dated by TCRdb to 2013 to 2016). Study-level background: Template switching captured roughly one uniquely barcoded TCR beta cDNA molecule per two T cells in model experiments. Using deep sequencing normalized with unique cDNA molecular identifiers, the study measured how TCR beta repertoire diversity changes with age. The donors were divided into four age groups: young (average approximately 16 years), middle-aged (over 35), aged (about 60) and long-lived (approximately 74). To avoid experimental bias, donors of different ages were distributed randomly across sequencing lanes. The study analyzed two additional independent replicas of 1 million unique cDNA reads from the same blood draw for two donors, one aged 18 to 30 and one aged 80 or older.

This clonotype has just a few counts. Its cognate antigen has yet to be identified. Base qualities are not at hand, and no much larger clone is one base apart. The roughly 39 donors, aged about 6 to 90 years, were systemically healthy Caucasian individuals from Russia. Around 10 milliliters of peripheral blood were collected from each donor into EDTA-treated Vacutainer tubes. Ficoll-Paque density-gradient centrifugation was used to isolate PBMCs, with at least 6.5 million per sample. Trizol reagent was used to extract total RNA from the PBMCs, yielding at least 5.5 micrograms per sample. For every donor, an aliquot of PBMCs went through flow cytometry to measure the percentages of naive CD45RAhigh/CD27high T cells. Relative to germline, V is 4 bases shorter and J is 4 bases shorter, with 15 bases between their ends. The germline V gene specifies SQVTM as CDR1 and ANQGSEA as CDR2. The CDR3 has 14 amino acids, counting the end cysteine and phenylalanine. Here the CDR3 DNA is all that survives: 42 bases in frame from base 1.

General findings and caveats noted by the study authors: Compared with the aged group, the long-lived group had more naive CD4+ T cells, fewer expanded clones and increased TCR diversity, suggesting age selection. There was a strong correlation between observed TCR beta diversity and the percentage of naive T cells measured by flow cytometry. Conclusive comparison of naive and antigen-experienced compartments was prevented by the profiling of bulk unsorted PBMCs. Estimates of total diversity based on one million sequenced T cells were regarded as lower bounds and as underestimates. The CMV infection status of donors was not known, potentially confounding age-related changes in expanded clonotypes. Observed TCR beta diversity per million T cells fell roughly linearly with age, and a significant reduction was already apparent by age around 40.

The library was made by 5' RACE. Sequenced on an Illumina HiSeq 2500. A second PCR of about 6 to 11 cycles was performed with a sample-barcoded 5' primer and a J-beta primer mix. Each TCR beta cDNA molecule received a unique molecular identifier from a template-switch 5' adaptor carrying 12 random nucleotides. Each sample yielded at least 2.5 million CDR3-containing paired-end reads. First-strand cDNA synthesis was performed from all RNA using the Mint cDNA synthesis kit, with priming by a TRBC-specific oligonucleotide. Following uracil-DNA glycosylase treatment, a first 18-cycle PCR with universal primers M1SS and BC2_uni_R was performed on all cDNA. Per the authors' processing: For normalization, 1 million high-quality reads, each with a distinct molecular identifier, were randomly selected from each sample. Instead of being binned into consensus sequences, reads with shared molecular identifiers were discarded. CDR3 identification, clonotype clustering and error correction used MiTCR with a Q25 quality threshold and the strictest error-elimination algorithm. A nonparametric unseen species model using Euler transformation provided a lower-bound estimate of total TCR beta diversity. The raw public reads went through TCRdb reprocessing: fastp at Q25, MiXCR clone calling, in-frame beta chains kept. Rows with a matching CDR3 protein are joined into one entry that keeps the most common DNA and genes. What appears here as the V and J calls and clone size reflects TCRdb's work, not the paper's. The sample table shows 1.5 million to 2 million distinct CDR3 sequences, and roughly 30% are seen once. About 11% of the sample is taken by the ten largest.

The chain couples TRBV29-1 to TRBJ2-3, with TRBD2 tentatively as D gene (6 bases match). The material sequenced was blood. The TCR originated in a woman in her thirties in good health. The CDR3 corresponds to CSVVGGLHADTQYF. Here is the DNA: TGCAGCGTTGTAGGAGGGCTACATGCAGATACGCAGTATTTT.